This T cell receptor (beta chain) was identified in a study of chronic HIV infection and antiretroviral therapy. The CDR3 consists of 13 residues. V was cut by 5 bases and J by 5 bases, with 12 bases left in between. The germline CDR1 and CDR2 sequences are SGHAT and FQNNGV. TCRdb reprocessed the 5' RACE reads via MiXCR and lists one record per CDR3 protein. The profile shows some 38,000 distinct CDR3 sequences, about 8.1% of them singletons. Sequencing was done on a sample of peripheral blood. The chain combines TRBV11-2 with TRBJ2-5; no definite D call. This receptor was obtained from an adult who had HIV and had not received antiretroviral therapy, or was an uninfected healthy control (not recorded which). This CDR3 reads CASSVRLHETQYF. CDR3 DNA sequence: TGTGCCAGCAGCGTGAGACTCCATGAGACCCAGTACTTC.